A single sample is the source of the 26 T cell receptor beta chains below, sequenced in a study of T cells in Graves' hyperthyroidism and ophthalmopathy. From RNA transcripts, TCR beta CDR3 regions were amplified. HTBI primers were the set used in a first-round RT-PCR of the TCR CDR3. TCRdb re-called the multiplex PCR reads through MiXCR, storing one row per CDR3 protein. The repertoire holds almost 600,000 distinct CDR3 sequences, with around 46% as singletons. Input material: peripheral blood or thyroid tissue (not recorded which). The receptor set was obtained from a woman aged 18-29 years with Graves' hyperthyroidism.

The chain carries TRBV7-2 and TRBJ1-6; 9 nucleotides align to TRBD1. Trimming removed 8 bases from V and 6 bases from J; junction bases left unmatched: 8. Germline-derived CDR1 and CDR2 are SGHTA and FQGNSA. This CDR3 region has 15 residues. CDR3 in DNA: TGTGCCAGCGCCCATCCGGGACAGGGTAATTCACCCCTCCACTTT. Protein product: CASAHPGQGNSPLHF.

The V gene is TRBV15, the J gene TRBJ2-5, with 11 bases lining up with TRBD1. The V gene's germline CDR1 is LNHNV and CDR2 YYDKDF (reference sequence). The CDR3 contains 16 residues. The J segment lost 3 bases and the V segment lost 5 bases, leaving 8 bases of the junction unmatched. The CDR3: CATSPGQGAGEETQYF. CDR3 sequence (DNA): TGTGCCACCAGCCCTGGACAGGGGGCTGGTGAAGAGACCCAGTACTTC.

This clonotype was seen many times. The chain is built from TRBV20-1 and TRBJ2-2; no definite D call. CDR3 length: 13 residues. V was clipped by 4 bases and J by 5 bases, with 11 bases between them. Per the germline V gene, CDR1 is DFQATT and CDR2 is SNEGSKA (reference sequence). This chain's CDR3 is CSAKVAGTGELFF. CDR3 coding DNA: TGCAGTGCTAAAGTCGCCGGGACCGGGGAGCTGTTTTTT.

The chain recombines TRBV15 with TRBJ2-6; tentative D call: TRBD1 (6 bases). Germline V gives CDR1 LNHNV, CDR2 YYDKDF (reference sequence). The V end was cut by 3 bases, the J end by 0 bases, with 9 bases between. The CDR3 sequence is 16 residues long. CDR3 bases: TGTGCCACCAGCAGCAGGGGCGGCTCTGGGGCCAACGTCCTGACTTTC. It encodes CATSSRGGSGANVLTF.

CDR3 sequence: CASSYRGGRDEQFF. The DNA for the CDR3 is TGTGCCAGCAGCTACAGGGGGGGACGGGATGAGCAGTTCTTC. The chain has TRBV7-8 and TRBJ2-7; perhaps TRBD1 as D (8 bases). The J call is doubtful: the DNA matches TRBJ2-1 better. The CDR3 contains 14 residues. Germline V gene sequence: CDR1 SGHVS, CDR2 FQNEAQ.

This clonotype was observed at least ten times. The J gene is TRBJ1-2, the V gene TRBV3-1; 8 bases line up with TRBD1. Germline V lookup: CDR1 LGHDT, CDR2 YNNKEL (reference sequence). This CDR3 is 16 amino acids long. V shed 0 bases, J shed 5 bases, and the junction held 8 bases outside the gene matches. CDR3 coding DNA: TGTGCCAGCAGCCAAGACCGACAGGGGAGGGGTTATGGCTACACCTTC. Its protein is CASSQDRQGRGYGYTF.

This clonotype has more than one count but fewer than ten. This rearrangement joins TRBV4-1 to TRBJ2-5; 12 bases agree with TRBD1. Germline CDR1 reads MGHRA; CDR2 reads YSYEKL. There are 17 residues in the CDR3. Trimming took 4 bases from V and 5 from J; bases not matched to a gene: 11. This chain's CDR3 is CASSLSAGTGGRETQYF. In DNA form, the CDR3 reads TGCGCCAGCAGCCTATCCGCCGGGACAGGGGGCCGGGAGACCCAGTACTTC.

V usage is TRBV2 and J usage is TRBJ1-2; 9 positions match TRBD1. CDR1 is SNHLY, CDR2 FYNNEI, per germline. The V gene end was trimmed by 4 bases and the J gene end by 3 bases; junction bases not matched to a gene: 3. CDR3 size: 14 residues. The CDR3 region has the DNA TGTGCCAGCAGTGGGGACAGGGCAGACTATGGCTACACCTTC. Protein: CASSGDRADYGYTF.

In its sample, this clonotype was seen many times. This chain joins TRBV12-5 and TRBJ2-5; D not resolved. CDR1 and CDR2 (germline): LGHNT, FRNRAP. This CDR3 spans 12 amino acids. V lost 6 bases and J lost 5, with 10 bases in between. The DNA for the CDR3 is TGTGCTAGTGGCCCCACCAGCGAGACCCAGTACTTC. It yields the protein CASGPTSETQYF.

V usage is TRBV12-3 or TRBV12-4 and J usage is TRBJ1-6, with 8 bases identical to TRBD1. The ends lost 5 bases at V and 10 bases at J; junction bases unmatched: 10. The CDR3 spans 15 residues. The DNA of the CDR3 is TGTGCCAGCAGTGACTTGACAGGGGAGGACTCACCCCTCCACTTT. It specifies CASSDLTGEDSPLHF.

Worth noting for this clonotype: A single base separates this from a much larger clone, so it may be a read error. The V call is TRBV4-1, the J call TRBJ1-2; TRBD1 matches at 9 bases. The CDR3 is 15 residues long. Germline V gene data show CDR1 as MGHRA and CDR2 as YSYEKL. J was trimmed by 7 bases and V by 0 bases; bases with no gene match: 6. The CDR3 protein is CASSQEDRGVVGYTF. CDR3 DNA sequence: TGCGCCAGCAGCCAAGAAGACAGGGGGGTTGTTGGCTACACCTTC.

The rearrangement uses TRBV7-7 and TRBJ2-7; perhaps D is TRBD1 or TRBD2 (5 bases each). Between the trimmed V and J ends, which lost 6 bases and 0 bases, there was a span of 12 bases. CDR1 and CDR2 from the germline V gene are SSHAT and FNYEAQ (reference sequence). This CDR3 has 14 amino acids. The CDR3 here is CASRGDGSSYEQYF. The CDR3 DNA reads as TGTGCCAGCAGGGGGGACGGCAGCTCCTACGAGCAGTACTTC. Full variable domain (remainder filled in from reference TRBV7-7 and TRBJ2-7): GAGVSQSPRYKVTKRGQDVTLRCDPISSHATLYWYQQALGQGPEFLTYFNYEAQPDKSGLPSDRFSAERPEGSISTLTIQRTEQRDSAMYRCASRGDGSSYEQYFGPGTRLTVT.

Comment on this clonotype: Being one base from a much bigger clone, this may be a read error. CDR3 region: CAPSRDGWDQPQHF. In DNA, the CDR3 is TGTGCCCCCAGCAGAGATGGGTGGGATCAGCCCCAGCATTTT. The chain has TRBV15 and TRBJ1-5, with D unclear. This CDR3 comprises 14 residues. CDR1 is LNHNV and CDR2 is YYDKDF in the germline V gene (reference sequence).

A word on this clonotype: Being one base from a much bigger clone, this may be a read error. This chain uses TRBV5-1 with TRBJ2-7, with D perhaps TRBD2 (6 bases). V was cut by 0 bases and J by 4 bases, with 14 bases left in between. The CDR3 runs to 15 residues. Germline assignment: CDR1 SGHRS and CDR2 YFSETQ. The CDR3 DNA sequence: TGCGCCAGCAGCTTGGCGGGAGTGGCTCCTTACGAGCAGTACTTC. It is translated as CASSLAGVAPYEQYF. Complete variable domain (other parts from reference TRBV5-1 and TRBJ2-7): KAGVTQTPRYLIKTRGQQVTLSCSPISGHRSVSWYQQTPGQGLQFLFEYFSETQRNKGNFPGRFSGRQFSNSRSEMNVSTLELGDSALYLCASSLAGVAPYEQYFGPGTRLTVT.

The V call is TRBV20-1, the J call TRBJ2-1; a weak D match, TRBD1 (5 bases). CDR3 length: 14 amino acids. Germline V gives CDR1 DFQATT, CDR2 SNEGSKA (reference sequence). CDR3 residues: CSQIASRASNEQFF. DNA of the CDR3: TGCAGCCAGATCGCAAGCAGGGCCAGCAATGAGCAGTTCTTC.

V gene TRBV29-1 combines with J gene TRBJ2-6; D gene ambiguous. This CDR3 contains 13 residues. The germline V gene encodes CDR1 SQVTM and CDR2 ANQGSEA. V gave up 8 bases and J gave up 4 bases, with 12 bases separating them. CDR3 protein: CSSDGAGANVLTF. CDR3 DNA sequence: TGCAGCTCGGATGGCGCAGGGGCCAACGTCCTGACTTTC. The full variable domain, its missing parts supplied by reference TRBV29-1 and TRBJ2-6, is SAVISQKPSRDICQRGTSLTIQCQVDSQVTMMFWYRQQPGQSLTLIATANQGSEATYESGFVIDKFPISRPNLTFSTLTVSNMSPEDSSIYLCSSDGAGANVLTFGAGSRLTVL.

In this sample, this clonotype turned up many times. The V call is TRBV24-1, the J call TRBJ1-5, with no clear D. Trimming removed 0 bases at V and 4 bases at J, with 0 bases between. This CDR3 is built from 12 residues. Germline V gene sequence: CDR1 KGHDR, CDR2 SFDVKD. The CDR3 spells CATSDLNQPQHF. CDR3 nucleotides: TGTGCCACCAGTGATTTGAATCAGCCCCAGCATTTT.

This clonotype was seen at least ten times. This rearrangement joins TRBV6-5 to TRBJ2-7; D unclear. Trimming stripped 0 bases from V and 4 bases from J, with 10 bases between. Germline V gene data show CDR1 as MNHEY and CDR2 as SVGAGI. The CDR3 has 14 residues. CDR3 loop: CASSYSRGYYEQYF. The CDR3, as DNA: TGTGCCAGCAGTTACTCGAGAGGATATTACGAGCAGTACTTC.

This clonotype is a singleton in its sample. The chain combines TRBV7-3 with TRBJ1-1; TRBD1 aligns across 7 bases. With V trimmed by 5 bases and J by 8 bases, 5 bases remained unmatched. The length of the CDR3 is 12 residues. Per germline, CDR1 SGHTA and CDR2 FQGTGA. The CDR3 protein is CASSASDREAFF. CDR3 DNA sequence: TGTGCCAGCAGCGCGTCGGACAGGGAAGCTTTCTTT. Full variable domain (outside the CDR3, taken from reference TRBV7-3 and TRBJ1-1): GAGVSQTPSNKVTEKGKYVELRCDPISGHTALYWYRQSLGQGPEFLIYFQGTGAADDSGLPNDRFFAVRPEGSVSTLKIQRTERGDSAVYLCASSASDREAFFGQGTRLTVV.

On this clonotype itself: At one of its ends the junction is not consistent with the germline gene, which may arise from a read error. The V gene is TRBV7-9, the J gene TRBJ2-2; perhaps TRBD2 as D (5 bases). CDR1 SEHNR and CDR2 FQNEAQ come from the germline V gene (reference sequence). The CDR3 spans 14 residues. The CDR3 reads CALRVASSTGELFF. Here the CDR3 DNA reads TGTGCCCTTAGGGTCGCTAGCAGCACCGGGGAGCTATTTTTT.

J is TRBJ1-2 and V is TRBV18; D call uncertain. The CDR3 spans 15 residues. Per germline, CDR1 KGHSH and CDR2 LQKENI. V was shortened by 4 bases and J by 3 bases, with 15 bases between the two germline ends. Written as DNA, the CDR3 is TGTGCCAGCTCACTTGCCCGCGGCGTTCACTATGGCTACACCTTC. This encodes CASSLARGVHYGYTF.

The CDR3 DNA follows: TGTGCCAGCAGCTTGAACAGGGGAAAGCCCCAGCATTTT. It translates to CASSLNRGKPQHF. This rearrangement joins TRBV5-4 to TRBJ1-5; TRBD1 agrees at 7 bases. The V gene's germline CDR1 is SGHNT and CDR2 YYREEE (reference sequence). With V trimmed by 1 base and J by 8 bases, 3 bases remained unmatched. The CDR3 runs to 13 residues.

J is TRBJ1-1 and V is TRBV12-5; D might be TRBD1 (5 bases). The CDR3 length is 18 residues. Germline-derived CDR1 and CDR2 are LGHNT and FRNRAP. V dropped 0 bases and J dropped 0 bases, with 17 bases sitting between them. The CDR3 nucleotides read TGTGCTAGTGGTTTGGTATTGGGGCAGGACAACATGAACACTGAAGCTTTCTTT. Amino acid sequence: CASGLVLGQDNMNTEAFF.

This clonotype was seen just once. The CDR3 loop is CSARGGRASYEQYF. The CDR3 region has the DNA TGCAGTGCTAGAGGGGGCAGGGCTTCCTACGAGCAGTACTTC. The rearrangement joins TRBV20-1 to TRBJ2-7; maybe TRBD1 (5 bases). The ends were cut back, 1 base at V and 1 base at J, with 11 bases in the middle. The CDR3 contains 14 residues. Per the germline V gene, CDR1 is DFQATT and CDR2 is SNEGSKA (reference sequence).

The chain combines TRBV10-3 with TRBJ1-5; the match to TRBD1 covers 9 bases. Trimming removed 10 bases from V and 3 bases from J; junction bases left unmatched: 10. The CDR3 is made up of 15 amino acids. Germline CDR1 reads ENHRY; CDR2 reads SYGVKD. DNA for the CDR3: TGTGCCACCAGGGACGGGACAGGGTCCAATCAGCCCCAGCATTTT. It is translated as CATRDGTGSNQPQHF.

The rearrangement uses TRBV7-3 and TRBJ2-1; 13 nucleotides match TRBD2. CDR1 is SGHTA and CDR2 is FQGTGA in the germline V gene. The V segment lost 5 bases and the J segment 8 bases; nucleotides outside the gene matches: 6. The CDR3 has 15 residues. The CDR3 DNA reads TGTGCCAGCAGCCCCAGACTAGCGGGAGGCGATGAGCAGTTCTTC. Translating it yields CASSPRLAGGDEQFF. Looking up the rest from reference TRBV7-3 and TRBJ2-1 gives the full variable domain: GAGVSQTPSNKVTEKGKYVELRCDPISGHTALYWYRQSLGQGPEFLIYFQGTGAADDSGLPNDRFFAVRPEGSVSTLKIQRTERGDSAVYLCASSPRLAGGDEQFFGPGTRLTVL.